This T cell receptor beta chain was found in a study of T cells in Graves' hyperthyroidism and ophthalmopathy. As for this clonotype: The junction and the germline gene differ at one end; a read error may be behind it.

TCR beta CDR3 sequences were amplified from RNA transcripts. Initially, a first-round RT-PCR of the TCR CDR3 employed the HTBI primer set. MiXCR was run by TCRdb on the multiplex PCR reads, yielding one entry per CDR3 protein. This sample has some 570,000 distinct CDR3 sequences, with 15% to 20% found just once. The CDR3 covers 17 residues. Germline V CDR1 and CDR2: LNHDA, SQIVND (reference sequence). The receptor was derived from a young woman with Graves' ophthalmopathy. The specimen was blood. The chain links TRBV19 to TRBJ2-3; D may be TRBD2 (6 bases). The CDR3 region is CASSIDTPGDGTDTQYF. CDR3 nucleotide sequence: TGCGCCAGTAGTATAGATACACCGGGGGACGGCACAGATACGCAGTATTTT.